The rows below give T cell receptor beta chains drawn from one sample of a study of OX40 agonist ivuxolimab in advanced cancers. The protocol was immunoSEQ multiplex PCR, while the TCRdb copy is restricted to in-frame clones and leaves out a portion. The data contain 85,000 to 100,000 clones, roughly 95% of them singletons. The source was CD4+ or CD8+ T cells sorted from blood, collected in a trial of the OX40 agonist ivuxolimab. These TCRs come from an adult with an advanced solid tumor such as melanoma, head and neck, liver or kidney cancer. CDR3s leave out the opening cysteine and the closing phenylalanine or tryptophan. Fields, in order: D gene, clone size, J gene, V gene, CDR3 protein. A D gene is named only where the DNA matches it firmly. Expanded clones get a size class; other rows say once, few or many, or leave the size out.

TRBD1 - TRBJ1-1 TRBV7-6 ASSLARGALAEAF
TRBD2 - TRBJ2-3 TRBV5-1 ASSLGTSGPDTQY
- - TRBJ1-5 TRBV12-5 ASGLQWGSNQPQH
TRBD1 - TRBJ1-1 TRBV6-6 ANRGLGTEAF
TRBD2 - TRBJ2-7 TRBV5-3 ARSWEGLASYEQY
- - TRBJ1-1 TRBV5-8 ASSFKASGRNTEAF
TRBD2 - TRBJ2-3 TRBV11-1 ASSPRTSGRAGADTQY
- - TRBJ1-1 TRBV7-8 ASSLREVGTEAF
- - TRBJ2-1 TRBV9 ASSVARLANNEQF
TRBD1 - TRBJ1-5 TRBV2 ASSGTGNNQPQH
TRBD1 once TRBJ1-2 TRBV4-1 ASSQQGARDGYT
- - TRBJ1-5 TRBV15 ATSRDGAAFVGNQPQH
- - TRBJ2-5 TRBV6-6 ASSYGAKETQY
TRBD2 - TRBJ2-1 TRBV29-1 SVDPPGLAGAVQF
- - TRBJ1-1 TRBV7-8 ASSRSGGARTEAF
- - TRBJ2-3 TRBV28 ATRVGVLGEMQY
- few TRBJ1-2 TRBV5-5 ASTPEANYGYT
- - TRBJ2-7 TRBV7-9 ASSLDWAGGQY
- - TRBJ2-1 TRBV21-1 ASSPQDRTNRDNEQF
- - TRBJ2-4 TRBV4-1 ASSQLLLAKNIQY
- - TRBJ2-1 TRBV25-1 ASSEGGAFSYNEQF
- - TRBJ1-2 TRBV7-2 ASSSQGIGGYT
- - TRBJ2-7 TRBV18 ASSPPMRGLYEQY
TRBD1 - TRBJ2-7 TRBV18 ASSPSTGESEQY
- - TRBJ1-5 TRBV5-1 ASSLGWGQPQH
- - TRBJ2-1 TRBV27 ASSFLGSRNEQF
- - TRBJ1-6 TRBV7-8 ASSLVGGNSPLH
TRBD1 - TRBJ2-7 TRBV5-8 ASRLQGNEQY
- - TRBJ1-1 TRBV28 ASSSRGLNTEAF
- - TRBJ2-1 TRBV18 ASSPPGVNEQF
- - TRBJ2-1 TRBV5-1 ASSLVGLPISNEQF
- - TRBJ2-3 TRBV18 ASSTGQTRDTQY
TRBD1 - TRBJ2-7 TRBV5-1 ASSTGTGYNEQY
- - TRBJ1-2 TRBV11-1 ASSSGSANYGYT
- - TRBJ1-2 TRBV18 ASSPAGIDGYT
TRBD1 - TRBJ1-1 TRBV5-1 ASSLTGTGSTEAF
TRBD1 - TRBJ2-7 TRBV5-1 ASSLDEDRVASQY
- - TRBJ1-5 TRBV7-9 ASSLGNRASEPQH
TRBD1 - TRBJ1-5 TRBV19 ASSIDRGRGQPQH
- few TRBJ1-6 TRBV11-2 ASSPAPLH
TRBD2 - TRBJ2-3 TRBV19 ASSLHGGTSTDTQY
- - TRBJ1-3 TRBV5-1 ASSAVGTGGNTIY
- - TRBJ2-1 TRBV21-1 ASTLGNGSVHNEQF
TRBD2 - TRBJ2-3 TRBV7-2 ASSFPSGHTDTQY
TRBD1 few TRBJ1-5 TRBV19 ASSPRQGRKH
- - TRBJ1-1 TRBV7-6 ASSPMGGVAF
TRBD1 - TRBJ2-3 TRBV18 ASSQGQGGTDTQY
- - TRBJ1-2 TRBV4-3 ASSQDPQGNYGYT
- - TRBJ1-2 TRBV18 ASSPQVQGGNHGYT
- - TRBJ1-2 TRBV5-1 ASSLDETNRDNGGYT
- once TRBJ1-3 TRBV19 ASQAGLGNTIY
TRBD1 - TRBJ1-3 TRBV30 ARQKRDSAFSGNTIY
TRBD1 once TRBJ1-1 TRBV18 ASSPLPGQGRDTEAF
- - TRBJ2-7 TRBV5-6 ASSLRPLRDEQY